Listed below are T cell receptor beta chains from one sample, sequenced in a study of shared clonotypes between healthy human individuals. Only in-frame clones appear in the TCRdb table, and some are missing; sequencing was by immunoSEQ multiplex PCR. This sample has about 2 million clones, with 95% found just once. Sequencing was performed on naive CD4+ T cells sorted from blood. Receptors were obtained from a man aged 18 to 29 in good health. Each CDR3 is given with its conserved first and last residue. D genes are given only for firm matches. A row's size may be missing; if present it is once, few, many or a size class.

clone_size,v_call,j_call,d_call,cdr3_nt,cdr3_aa
.,TRBV5-1,TRBJ2-6,TRBD1,TGCGCCAGCAGCGCCACCGGACAGGTATCAGCCGCCTCTGGGGCCAACGTCCTGACTTTC,CASSATGQVSAASGANVLTF
.,TRBV2,TRBJ2-1,TRBD2,TGTGCCAGCAGCCTTCTAGCGGTGGAGCAGTTCTTC,CASSLLAVEQFF
.,TRBV6-1,TRBJ1-6,.,TGTGCCAGCCTCACAGGGACTATATCTAATTCACCCCTCCACTTT,CASLTGTISNSPLHF
.,TRBV10-2,TRBJ2-2,.,TGCGCCAGCAGCGCAGGGTCCGGGGAGCTGTTTTTT,CASSAGSGELFF
.,TRBV5-1,TRBJ2-3,TRBD2,TGCGCCAGCAGCATAGCGGGGAGCACAGATACGCAGTATTTT,CASSIAGSTDTQYF
.,TRBV19,TRBJ1-6,.,TGTGCCAGTTTAAACCGGGACGGAGGATCTAGTTCACCCCTCCACTTT,CASLNRDGGSSSPLHF
.,TRBV6-5,TRBJ2-7,TRBD1,TGTGCCAGCAGCAACAGGGGGTCCACCTACGAGCAGTACTTC,CASSNRGSTYEQYF
.,TRBV28,TRBJ1-3,TRBD1,TGTGCCAGCAGTGCCCCGACAGGGAGCTCTGGAAACACCATATATTTT,CASSAPTGSSGNTIYF
.,TRBV27,TRBJ2-7,.,TGTGCCAGCAGATCCCTCGGGACAATCGCCGAGCAGTACTTC,CASRSLGTIAEQYF
once,TRBV7-2,TRBJ2-7,.,TGTGCCAGCAGCTTCGACGACCCCTACGAGCAGTACTTC,CASSFDDPYEQYF
.,TRBV5-6,TRBJ2-7,.,TGTGCCAGCAGCCCGGTGGGGGGCAGAGAGCAGTACTTC,CASSPVGGREQYF
.,TRBV5-4,TRBJ2-3,.,TGTGCCAGCAGTCCAGGTCCCAAGGGCACAGATACGCAGTATTTT,CASSPGPKGTDTQYF
.,TRBV7-8,TRBJ2-7,TRBD2,TGTGCCAGCAGCTTGGTTAGCGGGGGGCCGACACCCTACGAGCAGTACTTC,CASSLVSGGPTPYEQYF
.,TRBV6-1,TRBJ1-5,.,TGTGCCAGCAGTGAACTTAGAGGGGGGCCCAATCAGCCCCAGCATTTT,CASSELRGGPNQPQHF
.,TRBV2,TRBJ1-1,.,TGTGCCAGCAGGGACGGATTTGAAGCTTTCTTT,CASRDGFEAFF
.,TRBV29-1,TRBJ2-7,.,TGCAGCGTTGAAGTTGAGAGAGGGACGGTCGGCGAGCAGTACTTC,CSVEVERGTVGEQYF
.,TRBV6-5,TRBJ2-5,.,TGTGCCAGCAGTTACTCGACCGAACCGGGAGAGACCCAGTACTTC,CASSYSTEPGETQYF
.,TRBV9,TRBJ1-2,.,TGTGCCAGCAGCGCCGCGGGATCCATCTATGGCTACACCTTC,CASSAAGSIYGYTF
.,TRBV6-4,TRBJ1-2,TRBD1,TGTGCCAGCAGAGAAATTGACAGGGAAAACTATGGCTACACCTTC,CASREIDRENYGYTF
.,TRBV6-5,TRBJ1-5,.,TGTGCCAGCAGTTACCGGGACAATCAGCCCCAGCATTTT,CASSYRDNQPQHF
.,TRBV14,TRBJ2-1,TRBD2,TGTGCCAGCAGCTTCCTAGCGGGAGGGCCTCGGAATGAGCAGTTCTTC,CASSFLAGGPRNEQFF
once,TRBV9,TRBJ1-2,.,TGTGCCAGCGAGCGACTTGGGACCTATGGCTACACCTTC,CASERLGTYGYTF
.,TRBV9,TRBJ2-1,TRBD2,TGTGCCAGCAGCGGATGGGCCAGCGGGGTGAATGAGCAGTTCTTC,CASSGWASGVNEQFF
.,TRBV5-1,TRBJ2-7,.,TGCGCCAGCAGCTTGGGACGGCAAATAGGGAGCTACGAGCAGTACTTC,CASSLGRQIGSYEQYF
few,TRBV5-8,TRBJ2-2,TRBD2,TGTGCCAGCAGCTTATGGGCGGGGGGCACGAACACCGGGGAGCTGTTTTTT,CASSLWAGGTNTGELFF
.,TRBV10-1,TRBJ2-1,TRBD2,TGCGCCAGCAGTGATTGGACTAGTGTAAACAATGAGCAGTTCTTC,CASSDWTSVNNEQFF
.,TRBV4-1,TRBJ2-1,.,TGCGCCAGCAGCCTCGGACGGCGGGATTACAATGAGCAGTTCTTC,CASSLGRRDYNEQFF
.,TRBV27,TRBJ1-2,.,TGTGCCAACCCCTCCGACGCCCACTATGGCTACACCTTC,CANPSDAHYGYTF
.,TRBV27,TRBJ1-2,TRBD1,TGTGCCAGCAGTCTGACAGGGTTGAATGGCTACACCTTC,CASSLTGLNGYTF
.,TRBV6-5,TRBJ1-5,.,TGTGCCAGCAGTTACTCGACGGAACGCAATCAGCCCCAGCATTTT,CASSYSTERNQPQHF
.,TRBV21-1,TRBJ1-2,.,TGTGCCAGCAGCAGAGGGGACAGGGGAAAGGATGGCTACACCTTC,CASSRGDRGKDGYTF
once,TRBV7-2,TRBJ2-5,.,TGTGCCAGCAGCTTCAGACGCAACCTGTACCAAGAGACCCAGTACTTC,CASSFRRNLYQETQYF
.,TRBV11-1,TRBJ1-3,.,TGTGCCAGCAGCCCCCTCGGAGGGACCTCTGGAAACACCATATATTTT,CASSPLGGTSGNTIYF
.,TRBV25-1,TRBJ2-2,.,TGTGCCAGCAGTGAATTGGACCGTGAAACCGGGGAGCTGTTTTTT,CASSELDRETGELFF
.,TRBV11-2,TRBJ1-1,TRBD1,TGTGCCAGCAGCCTCGCCGGGACAGGGATGAACACTGAAGCTTTCTTT,CASSLAGTGMNTEAFF
.,TRBV9,TRBJ1-1,.,TGTGCCAGCAGCGTAGATCTGAACACTGAAGCTTTCTTT,CASSVDLNTEAFF
.,TRBV11-2,TRBJ2-3,TRBD2,TGTGCCAGCAGCTTAGATCTAAGCGGGGCCACAGATACGCAGTATTTT,CASSLDLSGATDTQYF
.,TRBV29-1,TRBJ2-3,.,TGCAGCGTTGAAGGGAAGCGTAGATCAGGAACAGATACGCAGTATTTT,CSVEGKRRSGTDTQYF
once,TRBV29-1,TRBJ1-2,TRBD1,TGCAGCGTTTCGGACAGGGGCTATGGCTACACCTTC,CSVSDRGYGYTF
.,TRBV18,TRBJ2-7,.,TGTGCCAGCTCACCGACAGCCTCCTACGAGCAGTACTTC,CASSPTASYEQYF
once,TRBV6-6,TRBJ2-7,TRBD1,TGTGCCAGCAGCTCCTCAGGGGGAAGCTACGAGCAGTACTTC,CASSSSGGSYEQYF
.,TRBV28,TRBJ1-4,TRBD1,TGTGCCAGCCGCGAGGGGGCGCGAGAAAAACTGTTTTTT,CASREGAREKLFF
.,TRBV5-4,TRBJ1-4,.,TGTGCCAGCAGCTTGGTCGGGACTACTAATGAAAAACTGTTTTTT,CASSLVGTTNEKLFF
.,TRBV5-1,TRBJ2-5,TRBD1,TGCGCCAGCAGCTTAGGGGGCCAGCAAGAGACCCAGTACTTC,CASSLGGQQETQYF
once,TRBV5-8,TRBJ2-7,TRBD1,TGTGCCAGCAGCTTGGGACAGGGCGGCTCCTACGAGCAGTACTTC,CASSLGQGGSYEQYF
.,TRBV10-3,TRBJ2-4,.,TGTGCCATTAGCCCAGGGGGGATAGGTTTTAATTTGGCCAAAAACATTCAGTACTTC,CAISPGGIGFNLAKNIQYF
.,TRBV5-1,TRBJ1-2,.,TGCGCCAGCAGCCCCGGGAGTCCTGTGGGTGGCTACACCTTC,CASSPGSPVGGYTF
.,TRBV15,TRBJ2-3,.,TGTGCCACCAGCAGAGATCTTCCTAGCACAGATACGCAGTATTTT,CATSRDLPSTDTQYF
.,TRBV25-1,TRBJ2-1,TRBD2,TGTGCCAGCAGAATCATCAGGGGGCGACTAGCGGGGCACAATGAGCAGTTCTTC,CASRIIRGRLAGHNEQFF
.,TRBV27,TRBJ2-2,TRBD1,TGTGCCAGCAGGGCCGACAGGGGTTCGGCGGCCCTAGGGTATACCGGGGAGCTGTTTTTT,CASRADRGSAALGYTGELFF
.,TRBV2,TRBJ2-3,.,TGTGCCAGCAGTGGTAATAGGGATAATACGCAGTATTTT,CASSGNRDNTQYF
.,TRBV5-1,TRBJ2-3,TRBD2,TGCGCCAGCAGCGTGGATCTAGCGGGAGCCACAGATACGCAGTATTTT,CASSVDLAGATDTQYF
.,TRBV2,TRBJ2-1,.,TGTGCCAGCAGTCAATACAATGAGCAGTTCTTC,CASSQYNEQFF
.,TRBV30,TRBJ1-1,.,TGTGCCTGGAGTCCGAAAGACCAGAACACTGAAGCTTTCTTT,CAWSPKDQNTEAFF
.,TRBV4-3,TRBJ2-1,TRBD2,TGCGCCAGCAGCCAAGGGGGGATAGCGGGATACCTGAGCTCCTACAATGAGCAGTTCTTC,CASSQGGIAGYLSSYNEQFF
.,TRBV11-2,TRBJ2-7,.,TGTGCCAGCAGCTCCCGTTCAAATTACGAGCAGTACTTC,CASSSRSNYEQYF
.,TRBV27,TRBJ2-2,.,TGTGCCAGCAGACTCGGGACTTTGAACACCGGGGAGCTGTTTTTT,CASRLGTLNTGELFF